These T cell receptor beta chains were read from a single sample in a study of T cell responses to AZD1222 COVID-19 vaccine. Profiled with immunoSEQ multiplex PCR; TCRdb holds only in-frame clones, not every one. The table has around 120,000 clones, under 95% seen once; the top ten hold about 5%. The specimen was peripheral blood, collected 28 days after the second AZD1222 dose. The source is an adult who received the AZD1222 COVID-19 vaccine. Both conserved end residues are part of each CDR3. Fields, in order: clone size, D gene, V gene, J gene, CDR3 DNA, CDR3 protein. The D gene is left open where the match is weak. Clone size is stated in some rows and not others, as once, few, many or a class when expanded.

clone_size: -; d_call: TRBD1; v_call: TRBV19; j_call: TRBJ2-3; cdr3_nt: TGTGCCAGTAGCCCGGGACAGGGGACGGGTGGCACAGATACGCAGTATTTT; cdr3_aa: CASSPGQGTGGTDTQYF
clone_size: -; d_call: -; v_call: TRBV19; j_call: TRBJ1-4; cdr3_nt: TGTGCCAGTAGTAGCCCAGGGAAACTGTTTTTT; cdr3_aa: CASSSPGKLFF
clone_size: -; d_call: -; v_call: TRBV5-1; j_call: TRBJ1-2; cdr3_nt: TGCGCCAGCAGCTTGGGCCTCGAAGGCTACACCTTC; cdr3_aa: CASSLGLEGYTF
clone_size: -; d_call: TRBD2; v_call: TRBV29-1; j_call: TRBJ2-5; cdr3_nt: TGCAGCGTTGCTGGGACTAGCGGGAGGGAGACCCAGTACTTC; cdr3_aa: CSVAGTSGRETQYF
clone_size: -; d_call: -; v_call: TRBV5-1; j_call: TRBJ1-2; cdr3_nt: TGCGCCAGCAGCTTGGGGACAGCTAACTATGGCTACACCTTC; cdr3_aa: CASSLGTANYGYTF
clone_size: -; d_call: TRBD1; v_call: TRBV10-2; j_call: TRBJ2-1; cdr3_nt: TGCGCCAGCAGTGAGGCCGGACAGGTACGAGAGCAGTTCTTC; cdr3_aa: CASSEAGQVREQFF
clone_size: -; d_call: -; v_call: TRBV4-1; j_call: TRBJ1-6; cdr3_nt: TGCGCCAGCAGCGGGTTTGGCAGATCCTATAATTCACCCCTCCACTTT; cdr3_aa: CASSGFGRSYNSPLHF
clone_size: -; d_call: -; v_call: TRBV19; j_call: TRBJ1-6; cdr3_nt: TGTGCCAGTAGCCCCAGTGAGCCGTCCACTTCACCCCTCCACTTT; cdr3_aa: CASSPSEPSTSPLHF
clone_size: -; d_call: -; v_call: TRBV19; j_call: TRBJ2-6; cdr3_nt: TGTGCCAGTAGTAGCCTGGGAAGTGCGGGGGCCAACGTCCTGACTTTC; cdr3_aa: CASSSLGSAGANVLTF
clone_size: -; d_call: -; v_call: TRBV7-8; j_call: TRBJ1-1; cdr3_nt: TGTGCCAGCAGCCAAGCAGAGTATTACACTGAAGCTTTCTTT; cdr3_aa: CASSQAEYYTEAFF
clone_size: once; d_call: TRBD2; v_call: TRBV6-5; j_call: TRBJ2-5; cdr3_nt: TGTGCCAGCAGCCGAGCGGGGCAAGAGACCCAGTACTTC; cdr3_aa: CASSRAGQETQYF
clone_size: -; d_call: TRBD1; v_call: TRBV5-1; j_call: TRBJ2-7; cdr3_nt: TGCGCCAGCATTGGACAGGGGGGCGAGCAGTACTTC; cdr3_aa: CASIGQGGEQYF
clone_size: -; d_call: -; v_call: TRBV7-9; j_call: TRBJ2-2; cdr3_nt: TGTGCCAGCAGCTCGGGCAGGGACACCGGGGAGCTGTTTTTT; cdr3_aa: CASSSGRDTGELFF
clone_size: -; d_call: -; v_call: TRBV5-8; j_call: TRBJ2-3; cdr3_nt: TGTGCCAGCAGCCCGTTGTACGGCACAGATACGCAGTATTTT; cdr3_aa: CASSPLYGTDTQYF
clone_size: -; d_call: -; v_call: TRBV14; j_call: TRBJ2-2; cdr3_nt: TGTGCCAGCAGCGTACATCCCGGGGGGAACACCGGGGAGCTGTTTTTT; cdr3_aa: CASSVHPGGNTGELFF
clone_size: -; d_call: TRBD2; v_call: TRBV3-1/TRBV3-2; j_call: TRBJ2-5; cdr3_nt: TGTGCCAGCAGCCAAACTAGCGGCAGGTACAATGAGCGGGACTTC; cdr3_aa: CASSQTSGRYNERDF
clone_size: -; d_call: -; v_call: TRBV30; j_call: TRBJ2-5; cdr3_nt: TGTGCCTGGAGGAAGGGGAGGGGGAGGGAGACCCAGTACTTC; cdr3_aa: CAWRKGRGRETQYF
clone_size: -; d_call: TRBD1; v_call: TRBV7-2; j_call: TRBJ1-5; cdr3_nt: TGTGCCAGCAGCTTAGTGGGACAGACGCAGCCCCAGCATTTT; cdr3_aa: CASSLVGQTQPQHF
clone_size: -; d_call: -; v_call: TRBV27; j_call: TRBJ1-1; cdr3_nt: TGTGCCACCCGCGGCCAGGGCGGGAACACTGAAGCTTTCTTT; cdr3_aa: CATRGQGGNTEAFF
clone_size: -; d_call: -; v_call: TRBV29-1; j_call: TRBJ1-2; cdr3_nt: TGCAGCGTTGGGGCAGACTCTAACTATGGCTACACCTTC; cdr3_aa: CSVGADSNYGYTF
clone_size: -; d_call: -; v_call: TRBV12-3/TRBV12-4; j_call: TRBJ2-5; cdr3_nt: TGTGCCAGCAGTTTGACAGGCGGGGAGACCCAGTACTTC; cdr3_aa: CASSLTGGETQYF
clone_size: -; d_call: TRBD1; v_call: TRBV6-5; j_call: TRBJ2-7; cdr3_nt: TGTGCCAGCAGAACAGGGGCGGCGGGCTCCTACGAGCAGTACTTC; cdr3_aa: CASRTGAAGSYEQYF
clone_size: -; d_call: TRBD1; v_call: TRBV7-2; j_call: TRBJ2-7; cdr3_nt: TGTGCCAGCAGCTTAGCGGGGACAGAACTTCGAGCCACCTACGAGCAGTACTTC; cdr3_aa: CASSLAGTELRATYEQYF
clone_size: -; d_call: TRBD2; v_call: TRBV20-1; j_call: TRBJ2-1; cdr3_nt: TGCAGTGCTAGTGGCCTAGCGGGGGCCGAGCAGTTCTTC; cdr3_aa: CSASGLAGAEQFF
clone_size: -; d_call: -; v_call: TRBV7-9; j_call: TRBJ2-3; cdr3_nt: TGTGCCAGCAGCCGTAGGGGAGCAGATACGCAGTATTTT; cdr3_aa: CASSRRGADTQYF
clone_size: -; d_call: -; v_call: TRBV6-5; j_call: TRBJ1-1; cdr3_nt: TGTGCCAGCAGGCAATCTAGGAACACTGAAGCTTTCTTT; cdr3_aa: CASRQSRNTEAFF
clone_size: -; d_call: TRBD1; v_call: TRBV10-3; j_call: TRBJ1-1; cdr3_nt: TGTGCCATCAGTGTAGGGGAGGGGACAGGGAGTACTGAAGCTTTCTTT; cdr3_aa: CAISVGEGTGSTEAFF
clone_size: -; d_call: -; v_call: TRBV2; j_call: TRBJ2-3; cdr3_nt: TGTGCCAGCAGTGAAGGGATACCCATCAAAGATACGCAGTATTTT; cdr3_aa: CASSEGIPIKDTQYF
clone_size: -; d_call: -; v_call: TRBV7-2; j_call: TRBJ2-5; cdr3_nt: TGTGCCAGCAGCTTAGAAAGACCGACGGAGACCCAGTACTTC; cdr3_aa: CASSLERPTETQYF
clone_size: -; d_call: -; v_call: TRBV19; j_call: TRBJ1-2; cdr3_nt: TGTGCCAGTAGTATCAGTTACTATGGCTACACCTTC; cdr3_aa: CASSISYYGYTF
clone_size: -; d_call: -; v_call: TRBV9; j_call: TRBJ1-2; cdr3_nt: TGTGCCAGCAGCGTAGAACTTTCTGGGCTCTCTGGCTACACCTTC; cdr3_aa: CASSVELSGLSGYTF
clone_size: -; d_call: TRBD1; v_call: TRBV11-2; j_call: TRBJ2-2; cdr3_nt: TGTGCCTGGGGACAGGGCTTAGCCGGGGAGCTGTTTTTT; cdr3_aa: CAWGQGLAGELFF
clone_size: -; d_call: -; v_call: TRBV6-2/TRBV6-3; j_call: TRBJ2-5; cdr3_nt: TGTGCCAGCAGTAACGCCGGAGAGACCCAGTACTTC; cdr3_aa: CASSNAGETQYF
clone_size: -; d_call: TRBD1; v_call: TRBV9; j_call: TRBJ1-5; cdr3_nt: TGTGCCAGCAGCGCTGCAGGGGGGGGTCAGCCCCAGCATTTT; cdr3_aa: CASSAAGGGQPQHF
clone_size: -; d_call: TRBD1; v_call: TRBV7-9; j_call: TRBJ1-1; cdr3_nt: TGTGCCAGCAGCTTGAGACAGGGAAACACTGAAGCTTTCTTT; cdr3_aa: CASSLRQGNTEAFF
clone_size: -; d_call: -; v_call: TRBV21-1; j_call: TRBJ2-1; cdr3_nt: TGTGCCAGCAGCAAATTTTATGATTTTCGGGACGTCGAGTTCTTC; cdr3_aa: CASSKFYDFRDVEFF
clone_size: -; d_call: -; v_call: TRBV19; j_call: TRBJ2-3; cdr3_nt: TGTGCCAGTAACGCGGGAAGGGGAGATACGCAGTATTTT; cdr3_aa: CASNAGRGDTQYF
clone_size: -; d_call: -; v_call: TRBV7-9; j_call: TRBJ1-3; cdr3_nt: TGTGCCAGCAGCTTCGGAACGGCCTCTGGAAACACCATATATTTT; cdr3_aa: CASSFGTASGNTIYF
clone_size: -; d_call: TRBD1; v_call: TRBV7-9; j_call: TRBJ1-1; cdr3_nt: TGTGCCAGCAGCATAACAGGGGTGAGTGCTGAAGCTTTCTTT; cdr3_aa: CASSITGVSAEAFF
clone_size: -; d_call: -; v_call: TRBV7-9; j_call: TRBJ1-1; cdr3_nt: TGTGCCAGCAGCTTAGTTAACTCGGACACTGAAGCTTTCTTT; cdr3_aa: CASSLVNSDTEAFF
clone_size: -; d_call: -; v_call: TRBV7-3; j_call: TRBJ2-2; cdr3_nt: TGTGCCAGCAGCTTATTGGGATTAGGGGAGCTGTTTTTT; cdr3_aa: CASSLLGLGELFF
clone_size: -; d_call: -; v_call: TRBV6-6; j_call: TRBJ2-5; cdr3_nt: TGTGCCAGCAAACCACGGTACCAAGAGACCCAGTACTTC; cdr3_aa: CASKPRYQETQYF
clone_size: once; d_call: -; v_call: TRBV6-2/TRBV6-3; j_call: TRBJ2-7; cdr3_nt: TGTGCCAGCACCCCCTCGCCAGACGAGCAGTACTTC; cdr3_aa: CASTPSPDEQYF
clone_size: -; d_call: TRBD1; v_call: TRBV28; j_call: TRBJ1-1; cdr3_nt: TGTGCCAGCAGTTGGACAGGGGGCGGGACTGAAGCTTTCTTT; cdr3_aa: CASSWTGGGTEAFF
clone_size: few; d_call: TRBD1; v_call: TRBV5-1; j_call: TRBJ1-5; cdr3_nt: TGCGCCAGCAGCCCGGGACAGGAGTATAGCAATCAGCCCCAGCATTTT; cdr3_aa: CASSPGQEYSNQPQHF
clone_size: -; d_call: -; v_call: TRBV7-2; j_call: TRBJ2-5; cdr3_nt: TGTGCCAGCAGCTTAGGGGGGGGGCTTCTCCAAGAGACCCAGTACTTC; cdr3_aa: CASSLGGGLLQETQYF
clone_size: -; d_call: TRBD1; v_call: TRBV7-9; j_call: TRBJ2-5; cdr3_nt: TGTGCCAGCAGCTCGTCGGTAGGGGGCCGGGGAGAGACCCAGTACTTC; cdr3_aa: CASSSSVGGRGETQYF
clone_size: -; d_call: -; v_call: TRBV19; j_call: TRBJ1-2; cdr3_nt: TGTGCCAGTAGTATGTTGGGCACCCTTAACTATGGCTACACCTTC; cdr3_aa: CASSMLGTLNYGYTF
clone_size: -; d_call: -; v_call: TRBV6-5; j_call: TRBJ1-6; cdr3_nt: TGTGCCAGCAGCGGAGGGGCAGCCCTCCACTTT; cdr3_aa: CASSGGAALHF
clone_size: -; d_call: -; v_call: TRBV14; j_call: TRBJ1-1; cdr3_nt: TGTGCCAGCAGCGCTCGTCTTGGGGACACTTATTTCAGTTCCCCCACTGAAGCTTTCTTT; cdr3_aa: CASSARLGDTYFSSPTEAFF
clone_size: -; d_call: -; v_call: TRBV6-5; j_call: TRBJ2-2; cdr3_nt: TGTGCCACCAAGGAAAGTAACACCGGGGAGCTGTTTTTT; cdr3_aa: CATKESNTGELFF
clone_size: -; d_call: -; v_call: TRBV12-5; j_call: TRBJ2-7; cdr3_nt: TGTGCTAGTGGTTTGGTGGGGGCAGGGGAGCAGTACTTC; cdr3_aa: CASGLVGAGEQYF